This note documents a single TCR beta chain sequence. What it binds is unknown. The CDR3 length is 15 residues. Germline CDR1 reads SGHRS; CDR2 reads YFSETQ. The V and J ends lost 4 bases and 6 bases, in that order; junction bases with no gene match: 12. This sample is part of a study of T cell responses to AZD1222 COVID-19 vaccine. Across the whole study: Pooled in the analysis were second doses at about 4 or about 12 weeks. Findings and caveats of the study: The peak T cell response came first, and repertoires were sampled only after it. Compared with day 0, the breadth and depth of the Spike-specific TCR repertoire rose significantly after two doses of AZD1222.

The protocol was immunoSEQ multiplex PCR, while the TCRdb copy is restricted to in-frame clones and leaves out a portion. The data hold 150,000 to 200,000 clones, with about 92% observed a single time. The sequencing here drew on peripheral blood, taken on day 0 of AZD1222 vaccination. This receptor was identified in an adult in good health. The J gene is TRBJ2-7, the V gene TRBV5-1; 8 positions agree with TRBD2. The CDR3 DNA sequence: TGCGCCAGCAGCCCCCCCGGGGGGGGAGAAGGCGAGCAGTACTTC. As protein: CASSPPGGGEGEQYF.